These T cell receptor beta chains were read from a single sample in a study of control samples from healthy donors and cancer patients. Sequencing was performed with immunoSEQ multiplex PCR; in TCRdb, only in-frame clones are kept and a portion is missing. The sample contains over 150,000 clones, 90% to 95% of which appear only once. Sequenced material: blood. The receptors stem from a man aged 18 to 29 in good health. Both conserved end residues are part of each CDR3. Fields, in order: J gene, V gene, D gene, CDR3 protein. The D gene is left open where the match is weak.

>TRBJ1-5|TRBV19|NA
CASSGVYSNQPQHF
>TRBJ2-2|TRBV7-9|TRBD1
CASSLGQGANTGELFF
>TRBJ2-2|TRBV6-1|NA
CASSAYGAIQPGELFF
>TRBJ1-3|TRBV18|NA
CASSPRNRESGNTIYF
>TRBJ2-3|TRBV30|TRBD2
CAWSPAGGRTQYF
>TRBJ1-1|TRBV5-1|NA
CASREGANTEAFF
>TRBJ2-3|TRBV18|NA
CASSPDQFTDTQYF
>TRBJ2-7|TRBV7-8|TRBD2
CASSREGFGAEQYF
>TRBJ1-6|TRBV2|NA
CASSLEVTLHF
>TRBJ1-5|TRBV12-5|TRBD1
CASARLTGGQPQHF
>TRBJ2-7|TRBV25-1|TRBD1
CASNKGQGGGQYF
>TRBJ2-7|TRBV19|NA
CASSLGTAAYEQYF
>TRBJ1-6|TRBV4-2|TRBD1
CASSPGQGANSPLHF
>TRBJ1-5|TRBV18|TRBD1
CASSLTQGAGEPQHF
>TRBJ2-3|TRBV30|TRBD2
CAYGLAGATDTQYF
>TRBJ2-3|TRBV5-1|TRBD2
CASSLEGLAGGLDTQYF
>TRBJ2-3|TRBV7-9|NA
CASSSPGGGTDTQYF
>TRBJ2-1|TRBV12-3/TRBV12-4|NA
CASSPHNEQFF
>TRBJ2-7|TRBV7-2|NA
CASNPGGRAYEQYF
>TRBJ2-7|TRBV11-2|NA
CASSLNSPYEQYF
>TRBJ2-3|TRBV12-3/TRBV12-4|NA
CASSLRHTDTQYF
>TRBJ2-7|TRBV6-5|TRBD2
CASAAGVTYEQYF
>TRBJ1-2|TRBV10-1|NA
CASMRGDSGNGYTF
>TRBJ2-7|TRBV5-1|NA
CASSLWSGYEQYF
>TRBJ2-3|TRBV5-1|NA
CASSVGTGALSTDTQYF
>TRBJ1-4|TRBV4-2|NA
CASSQDLGVPNEKLFF
>TRBJ2-4|TRBV9|TRBD1
CASSVGREGTGGKNIQYF
>TRBJ1-1|TRBV30|TRBD1
CAWTPRGGLIQAFF
>TRBJ2-2|TRBV5-6|TRBD1
CASSLDRGAGELFF
>TRBJ2-7|TRBV7-9|TRBD1
CASSFGQGVSYEQYF
>TRBJ2-3|TRBV10-1|NA
CASSTGTSDTQYF
>TRBJ1-2|TRBV27|NA
CASSPDGGLDYGYTF
>TRBJ1-4|TRBV30|NA
CAWSVSRRGINEKLFF
>TRBJ2-3|TRBV7-8|TRBD1
CASSLLGGSTDTQYF
>TRBJ2-5|TRBV12-5|NA
CASGLWQGSQYF
>TRBJ2-1|TRBV5-4|TRBD2
CASSRGGGGANEQFF
>TRBJ2-7|TRBV18|TRBD1
CASSPQHSTGSPYEQYF
>TRBJ1-1|TRBV7-9|NA
CASSLGSRAFF
>TRBJ2-3|TRBV24-1|NA
CATRAGVTDTQYF
>TRBJ1-4|TRBV5-6|NA
CASSFEQGEEKLFF
>TRBJ2-7|TRBV27|TRBD1
CASSPILHLTGDPYEQYF
>TRBJ1-5|TRBV10-3|NA
CAISDGNQPQHF
>TRBJ2-3|TRBV6-4|NA
CASSEGSGGDTQYF
>TRBJ2-1|TRBV13|NA
CASSLGGGNEQFF
>TRBJ1-4|TRBV5-8|TRBD1
CASRGQGATNEKLFF
>TRBJ1-5|TRBV6-2/TRBV6-3|NA
CASTPGQASNQPQHF
>TRBJ2-4|TRBV6-1|NA
CASSEGGGPNIQYF
>TRBJ2-3|TRBV2|NA
CASSSRKHSTDTQYF
>TRBJ2-3|TRBV2|TRBD2
CASNILAGGADTQYF
>TRBJ2-5|TRBV7-2|NA
CASSLALAVETQYF
>TRBJ1-3|TRBV18|NA
CASSPPARAGNTIYF
>TRBJ2-7|TRBV28|TRBD2
CASSFLGGAYEQYF
>TRBJ2-1|TRBV19|TRBD2
CASSILLGRGNTYNEQFF
>TRBJ2-1|TRBV27|NA
CASSFVPGGEQFF
>TRBJ2-6|TRBV6-2/TRBV6-3|TRBD2
CASSASGGSGANVLTF
>TRBJ1-1|TRBV28|TRBD1
CATDRGGNTEAFF